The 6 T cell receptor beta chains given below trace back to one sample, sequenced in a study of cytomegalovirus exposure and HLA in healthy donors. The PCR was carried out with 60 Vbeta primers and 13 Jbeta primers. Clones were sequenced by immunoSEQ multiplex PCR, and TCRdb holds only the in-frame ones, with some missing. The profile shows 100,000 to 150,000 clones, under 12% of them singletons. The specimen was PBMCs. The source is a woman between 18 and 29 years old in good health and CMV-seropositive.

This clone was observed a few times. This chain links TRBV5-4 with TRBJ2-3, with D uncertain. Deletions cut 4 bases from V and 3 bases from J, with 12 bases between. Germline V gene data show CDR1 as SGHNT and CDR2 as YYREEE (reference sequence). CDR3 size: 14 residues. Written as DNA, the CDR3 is TGTGCCAGCAGCCAACCACCCAGTACAGATACGCAGTATTTT. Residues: CASSQPPSTDTQYF.

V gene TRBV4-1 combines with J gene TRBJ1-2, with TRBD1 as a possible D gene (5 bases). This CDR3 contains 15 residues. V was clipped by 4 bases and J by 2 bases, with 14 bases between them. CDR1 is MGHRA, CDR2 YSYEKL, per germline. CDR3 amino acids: CASSPSGSPNYGYTF. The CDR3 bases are TGCGCCAGCAGCCCCTCAGGGTCCCCCAACTATGGCTACACCTTC.

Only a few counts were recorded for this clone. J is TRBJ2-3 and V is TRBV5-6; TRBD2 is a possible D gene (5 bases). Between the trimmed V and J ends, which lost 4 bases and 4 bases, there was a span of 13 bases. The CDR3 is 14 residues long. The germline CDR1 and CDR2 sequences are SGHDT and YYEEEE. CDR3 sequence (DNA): TGTGCCAGCAGCGTCGGGAATTTTGCAGATACGCAGTATTTT. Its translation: CASSVGNFADTQYF.

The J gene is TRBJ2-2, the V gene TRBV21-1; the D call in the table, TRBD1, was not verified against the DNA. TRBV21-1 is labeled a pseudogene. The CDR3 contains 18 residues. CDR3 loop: CASSKPGHGTANTGELFF. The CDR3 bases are TGTGCCAGCAGCAAGCCCGGACATGGGACAGCGAACACCGGGGAGCTGTTTTTT.

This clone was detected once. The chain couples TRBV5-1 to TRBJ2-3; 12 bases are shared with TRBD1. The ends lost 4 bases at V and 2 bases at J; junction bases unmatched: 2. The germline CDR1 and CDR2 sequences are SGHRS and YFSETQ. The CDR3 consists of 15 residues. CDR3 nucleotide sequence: TGCGCCAGCAGCCGGGACAGGGGGCCCACAGATACGCAGTATTTT. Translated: CASSRDRGPTDTQYF.

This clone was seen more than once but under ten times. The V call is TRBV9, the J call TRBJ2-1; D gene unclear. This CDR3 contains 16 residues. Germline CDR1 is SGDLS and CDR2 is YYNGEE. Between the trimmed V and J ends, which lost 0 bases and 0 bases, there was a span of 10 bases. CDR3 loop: CASSVGGESSYNEQFF. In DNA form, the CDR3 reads TGTGCCAGCAGCGTAGGAGGTGAAAGCTCCTACAATGAGCAGTTCTTC.